This T cell receptor beta chain originates from a study of regulatory T cells in long-lasting Graves disease. Noted time point: newly diagnosed GD, antithyroid drugs for less than 3 months. PBMCs provided the RNA from which the TCR library was made. Building the TCR beta libraries relied on iRepertoire HTBI primers, and CDR3 regions underwent Arm-PCR. MiXCR, run by TCRdb on the multiplex PCR reads, gives a single entry per CDR3 protein. Here the sample spans about 560,000 distinct CDR3 sequences, roughly a sixth being singletons. This clonotype has more than one count but fewer than ten. The CDR3 is made up of 18 amino acids. CDR1 is SGHRS, CDR2 YFSETQ, per germline. V shed 4 bases and J 1 base; nucleotides not matched to a gene: 14. Another study also made use of these data, one on T cells in Graves' hyperthyroidism and ophthalmopathy.

The gene calls are TRBV5-1 and TRBJ2-3; 8 positions agree with TRBD2. The specimen was peripheral blood mononuclear cells (PBMCs), collected at new diagnosis, from a patient treated with antithyroid drugs. This receptor was taken from a young man with Graves disease. Written as DNA, the CDR3 is TGCGCCAGCAGCCCCCGTGATAGCGGGGTCCGCGGCACAGATACGCAGTATTTT. This translates into CASSPRDSGVRGTDTQYF.